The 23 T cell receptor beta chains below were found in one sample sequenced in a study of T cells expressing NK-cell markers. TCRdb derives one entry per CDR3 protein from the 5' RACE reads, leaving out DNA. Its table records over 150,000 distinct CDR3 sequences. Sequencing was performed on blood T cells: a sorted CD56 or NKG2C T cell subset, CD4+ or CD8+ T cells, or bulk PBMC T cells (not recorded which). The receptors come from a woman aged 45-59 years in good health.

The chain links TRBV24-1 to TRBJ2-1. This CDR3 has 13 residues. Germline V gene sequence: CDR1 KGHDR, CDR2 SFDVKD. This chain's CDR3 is CATSERGRNEQFF.

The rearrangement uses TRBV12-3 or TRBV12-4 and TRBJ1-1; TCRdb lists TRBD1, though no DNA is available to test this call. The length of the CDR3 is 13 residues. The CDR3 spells CASSLGVFAEAFF.

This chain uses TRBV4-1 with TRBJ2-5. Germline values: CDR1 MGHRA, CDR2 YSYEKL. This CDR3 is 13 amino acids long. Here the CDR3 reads CASSPLGRETQYF.

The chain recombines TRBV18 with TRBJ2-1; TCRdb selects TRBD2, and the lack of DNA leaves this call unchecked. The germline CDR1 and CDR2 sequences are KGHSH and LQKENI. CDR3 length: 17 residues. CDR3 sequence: CASSPNSGLAAYNEQFF.

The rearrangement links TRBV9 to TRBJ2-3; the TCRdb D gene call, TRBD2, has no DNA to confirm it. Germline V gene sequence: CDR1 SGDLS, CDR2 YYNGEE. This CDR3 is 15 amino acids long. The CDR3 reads CASSVFGLAGDTQYF.

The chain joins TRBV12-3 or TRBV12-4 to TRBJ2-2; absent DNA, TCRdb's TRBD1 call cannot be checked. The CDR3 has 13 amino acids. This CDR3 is CASRQGAIGELFF.

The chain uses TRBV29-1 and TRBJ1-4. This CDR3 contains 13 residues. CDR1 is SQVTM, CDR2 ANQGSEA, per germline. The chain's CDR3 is CSVDQGHGEKLFF.

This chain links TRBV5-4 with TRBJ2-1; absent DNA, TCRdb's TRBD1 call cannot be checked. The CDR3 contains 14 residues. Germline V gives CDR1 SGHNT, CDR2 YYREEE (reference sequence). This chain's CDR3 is CASSLLGEGSEQFF.

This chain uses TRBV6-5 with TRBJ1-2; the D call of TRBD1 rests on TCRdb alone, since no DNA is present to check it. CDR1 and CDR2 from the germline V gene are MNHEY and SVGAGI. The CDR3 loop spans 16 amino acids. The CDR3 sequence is CASSYSPRAENYGYTF.

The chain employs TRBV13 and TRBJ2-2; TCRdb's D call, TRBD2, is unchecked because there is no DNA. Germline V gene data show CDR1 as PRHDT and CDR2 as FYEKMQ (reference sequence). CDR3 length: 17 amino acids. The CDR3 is CASSLTARTSFTGELFF.

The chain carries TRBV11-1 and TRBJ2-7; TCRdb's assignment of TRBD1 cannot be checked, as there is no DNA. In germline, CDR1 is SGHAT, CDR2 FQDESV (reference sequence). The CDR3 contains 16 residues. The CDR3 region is CASSLEGTGSFLEQYF.

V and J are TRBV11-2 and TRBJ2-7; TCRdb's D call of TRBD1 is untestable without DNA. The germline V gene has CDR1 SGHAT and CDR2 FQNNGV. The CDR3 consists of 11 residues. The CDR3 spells CASSEWGEQYF. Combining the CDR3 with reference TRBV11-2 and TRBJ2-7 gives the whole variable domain EAGVAQSPRYKIIEKRQSVAFWCNPISGHATLYWYQQILGQGPKLLIQFQNNGVVDDSQLPKDRFSAERLKGVDSTLKIQPAKLEDSAVYLCASSEWGEQYFGPGTRLTVT.

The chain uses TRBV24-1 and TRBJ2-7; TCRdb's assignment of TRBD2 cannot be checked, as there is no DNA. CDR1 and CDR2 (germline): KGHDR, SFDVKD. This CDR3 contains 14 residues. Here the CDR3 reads CATSDPWGRYEQYF.

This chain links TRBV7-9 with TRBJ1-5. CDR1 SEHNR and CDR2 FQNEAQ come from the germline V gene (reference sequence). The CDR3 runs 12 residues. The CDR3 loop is CASSADNQPQHF. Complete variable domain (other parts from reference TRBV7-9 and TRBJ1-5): DTGVSQNPRHKITKRGQNVTFRCDPISEHNRLYWYRQTLGQGPEFLTYFQNEAQLEKSRLLSDRFSAERPKGSFSTLEIQRTEQGDSAMYLCASSADNQPQHFGDGTRLSIL.

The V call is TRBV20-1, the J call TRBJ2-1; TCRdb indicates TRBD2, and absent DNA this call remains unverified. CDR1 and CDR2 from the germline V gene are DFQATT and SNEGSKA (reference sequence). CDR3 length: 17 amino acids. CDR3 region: CSARGFTSGSSYNEQFF.

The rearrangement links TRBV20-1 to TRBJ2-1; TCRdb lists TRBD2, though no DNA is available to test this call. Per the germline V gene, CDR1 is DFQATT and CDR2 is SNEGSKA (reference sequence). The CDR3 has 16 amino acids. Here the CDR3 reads CSARDWRAGWSNEQFF.

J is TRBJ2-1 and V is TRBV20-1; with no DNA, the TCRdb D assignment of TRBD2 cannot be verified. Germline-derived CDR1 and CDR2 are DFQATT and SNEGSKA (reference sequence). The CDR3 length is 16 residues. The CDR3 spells CSARDSGLAAFNEQFF.

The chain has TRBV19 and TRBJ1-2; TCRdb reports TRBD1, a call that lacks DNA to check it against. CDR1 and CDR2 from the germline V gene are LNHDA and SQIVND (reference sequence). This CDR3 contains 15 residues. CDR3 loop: CASSSRTDDHYGYTF.

The CDR3 loop reads CASSAPSAVRDFLGTDTQYF. The rearrangement links TRBV7-9 to TRBJ2-3; TCRdb indicates TRBD1, and absent DNA this call remains unverified. The germline CDR1 and CDR2 sequences are SEHNR and FQNEAQ (reference sequence). This CDR3 spans 20 amino acids. Full variable domain (outside the CDR3, taken from reference TRBV7-9 and TRBJ2-3): DTGVSQNPRHKITKRGQNVTFRCDPISEHNRLYWYRQTLGQGPEFLTYFQNEAQLEKSRLLSDRFSAERPKGSFSTLEIQRTEQGDSAMYLCASSAPSAVRDFLGTDTQYFGPGTRLTVL.

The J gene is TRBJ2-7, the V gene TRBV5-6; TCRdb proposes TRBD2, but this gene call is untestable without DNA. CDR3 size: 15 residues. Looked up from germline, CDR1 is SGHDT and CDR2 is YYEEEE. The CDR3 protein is CASSFRDYQFYEQYF.

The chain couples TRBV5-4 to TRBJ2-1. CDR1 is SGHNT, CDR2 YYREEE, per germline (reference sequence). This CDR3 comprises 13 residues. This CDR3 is CASSFDQYNEQFF.

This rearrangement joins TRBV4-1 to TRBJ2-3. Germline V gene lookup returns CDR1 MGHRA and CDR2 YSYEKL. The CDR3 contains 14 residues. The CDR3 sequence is CASSQDITQDTQYF.

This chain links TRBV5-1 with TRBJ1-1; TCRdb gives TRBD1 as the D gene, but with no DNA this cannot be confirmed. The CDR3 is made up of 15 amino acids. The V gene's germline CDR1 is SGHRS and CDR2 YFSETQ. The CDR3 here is CASRERQSPNTEAFF.